The clone carrying this T cell receptor beta chain showed up many times. No antigen is known for it. Unsorted libraries were derived from 2 million PBMCs stored at -80 C. These data come from a study of neurological immune-mediated disorders. Findings of the study overall: The study found no CDR3 amino acid sequences shared by expanded clones across subjects, suggesting private repertoires in all groups.

Synthesis of cDNA was performed by 5'RACE using 10-nucleotide random UMIs. TCRdb used MiXCR to reprocess the 5' RACE reads, holding one entry per CDR3 protein. The table records tens of thousands of distinct CDR3 sequences, 3.5% to 4% of them present only once. Trimming left V 3 bases short and J 2 bases short, with 12 bases between. CDR3 length equals 14 residues. Per the germline V gene, CDR1 is SGHRS and CDR2 is YFSETQ. The receptor was isolated from a man under 40 with multiple sclerosis. The rearrangement joins TRBV5-1 to TRBJ2-7; D perhaps matches TRBD1 (5 bases). Sequencing was carried out using PBMCs. CDR3 sequence (DNA): TGCGCCAGCAGCTCCTTAGGACATACCTACGAGCAGTACTTC. It encodes CASSSLGHTYEQYF.